This T cell receptor beta chain emerged from a study of neoadjuvant nivolumab and ipilimumab in lung cancer. Deletions cut 0 bases from V and 2 bases from J, with 6 bases between. Germline CDR1 is GTSNPN and CDR2 is SVGIG (reference sequence). The CDR3 totals 13 residues. Method: immunoSEQ multiplex PCR; TCRdb's copy keeps in-frame clones and lacks some. Of roughly 45,000 clones in the sample, around 89% are singletons; the top ten hold roughly 3.7%. V usage is TRBV30 and J usage is TRBJ2-3; D remains unclear. The sequencing here drew on blood, taken before neoadjuvant nivolumab, alone or with ipilimumab. This sequence originates from an adult with non-small cell lung cancer. Some clones in this sample may be carry-over from other donors' samples. CDR3 coding DNA: TGTGCCTGGAGTGTAACCCACACAGATACGCAGTATTTT. The encoded protein is CAWSVTHTDTQYF. The full variable domain, in which reference TRBV30 and TRBJ2-3 provide the parts outside the CDR3, is SQTIHQWPATLVQPVGSPLSLECTVEGTSNPNLYWYRQAAGRGLQLLFYSVGIGQISSEVPQNLSASRPQDRQFILSSKKLLLSDSGFYLCAWSVTHTDTQYFGPGTRLTVL.